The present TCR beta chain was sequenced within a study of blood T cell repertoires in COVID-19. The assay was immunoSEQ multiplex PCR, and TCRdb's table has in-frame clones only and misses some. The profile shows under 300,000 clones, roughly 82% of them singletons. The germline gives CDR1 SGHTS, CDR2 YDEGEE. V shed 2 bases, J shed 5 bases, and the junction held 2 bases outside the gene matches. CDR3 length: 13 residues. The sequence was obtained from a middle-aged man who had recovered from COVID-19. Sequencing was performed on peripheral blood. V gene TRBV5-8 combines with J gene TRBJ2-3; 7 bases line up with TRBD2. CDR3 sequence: CASSFGGGDTQYF. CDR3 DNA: TGTGCCAGCAGCTTTGGGGGGGGAGATACGCAGTATTTT. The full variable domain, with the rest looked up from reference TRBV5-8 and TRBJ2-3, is EAGVTQSPTHLIKTRGQQATLRCSPISGHTSVYWYQQALGLGLQFLLWYDEGEERNRGNFPPRFSGRQFPNYSSELNVNALELEDSALYLCASSFGGGDTQYFGPGTRLTVL.